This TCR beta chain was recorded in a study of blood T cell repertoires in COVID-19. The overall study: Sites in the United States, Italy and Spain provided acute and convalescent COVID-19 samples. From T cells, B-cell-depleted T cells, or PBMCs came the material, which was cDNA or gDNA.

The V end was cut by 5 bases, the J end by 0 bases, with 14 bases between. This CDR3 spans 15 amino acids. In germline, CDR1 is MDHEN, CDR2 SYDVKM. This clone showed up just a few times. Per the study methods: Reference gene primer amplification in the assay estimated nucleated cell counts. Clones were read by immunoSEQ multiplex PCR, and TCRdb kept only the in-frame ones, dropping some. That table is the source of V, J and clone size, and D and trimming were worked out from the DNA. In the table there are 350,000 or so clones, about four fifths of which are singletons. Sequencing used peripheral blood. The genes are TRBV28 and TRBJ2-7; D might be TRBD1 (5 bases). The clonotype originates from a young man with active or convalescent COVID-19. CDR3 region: CASSRGQDHSYEQYF. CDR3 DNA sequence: TGTGCCAGCAGTAGGGGCCAGGACCACTCCTACGAGCAGTACTTC.